This T cell receptor beta chain was retrieved from a study of blood T cell repertoires in COVID-19. Sequencing was performed with immunoSEQ multiplex PCR; in TCRdb, only in-frame clones are kept and a portion is missing. The data show 100,000 to 150,000 clones, with 85% to 90% seen just once and roughly 4% held by the top ten. J was trimmed by 1 base and V by 5 bases; bases with no gene match: 4. The germline gives CDR1 LNHDA, CDR2 SQIVND (reference sequence). CDR3 length equals 14 residues. Sequencing was done on a sample of peripheral blood. The chain uses TRBV19 and TRBJ1-1; 7 bases match TRBD1. The sequence derives from a woman in her sixties with COVID-19, enrolled during active disease. For the CDR3, the DNA is TGTGCCAGTAGTTCGGGACAGACGAACACTGAAGCTTTCTTT. As protein: CASSSGQTNTEAFF.